This is a list of T cell receptor beta chains from one sample in a study of response to subunit inactivated influenza vaccine. TCRdb reanalysed the RT-PCR reads using MiXCR and keeps one entry per CDR3 protein. This sample yields 500,000 or so distinct CDR3 sequences, of which 16% are seen a single time; less than 4% belongs to the top ten. This specimen was CD4+ T cells sorted from PBMCs, taken 23 to 25 months after vaccination. These receptor sequences come from a man between 50 and 75 years old who received an inactivated influenza vaccine. CDR3s include the opening cysteine and the closing phenylalanine or tryptophan. A D gene is named only where the DNA matches it firmly. Clone sizes are given selectively: once, few, many, or a class where the clone is expanded.

d_gene | j_gene | abundance | v_gene | CDR3nt | CDR3aa
. | TRBJ2-5 | few | TRBV5-1 | TGCGCCAGCTTAAGAGGATCGGGGGTTGGGGAGACCCAGTACTTC | CASLRGSGVGETQYF
TRBD1 | TRBJ1-1 | . | TRBV25-1 | TGTGCCAGCAGCAGGGACAGTTGGGGCCGGAACACTGAAGCTTTCTTT | CASSRDSWGRNTEAFF
. | TRBJ2-3 | many | TRBV7-9 | TGTGCCAGCAGCTTAACCAGACTAGGGTCAGATACGCAGTATTTT | CASSLTRLGSDTQYF
. | TRBJ2-2 | . | TRBV12-3/TRBV12-4 | TGTGCCAGCAACCTTAGAGGGGGGACCGGGGAGCTGTTTTTT | CASNLRGGTGELFF
. | TRBJ2-1 | few | TRBV5-6 | TGTGCCAGCAGCTTGGGTATGGGGTATAAGTTCTTC | CASSLGMGYKFF
. | TRBJ2-7 | few | TRBV2 | TGTGCCAGCAGTGAAAAGGGATACGAGCAGTACTTC | CASSEKGYEQYF
. | TRBJ2-1 | . | TRBV3-1 | TGTGCCAGCAGCCCGGGTTACTCCTACAATGAGCAGTTCTTC | CASSPGYSYNEQFF
TRBD2 | TRBJ2-1 | few | TRBV29-1 | TGCAGCGCCTTACCTGGACTAGCTCACTACAATGAGCAGTTCTTC | CSALPGLAHYNEQFF
. | TRBJ2-7 | . | TRBV6-2/TRBV6-3 | TGTGCCAGCAGGCGTCAACAGGGTTCCTACGAGCAGTACTTC | CASRRQQGSYEQYF
TRBD1 | TRBJ2-1 | few | TRBV12-3/TRBV12-4 | TGTGCCAGCAGTTGGCCGGGACAGGGGGGTCGGGAGCAGTTCTTC | CASSWPGQGGREQFF
. | TRBJ1-1 | . | TRBV5-1 | TGCGCCAGCAGCTTGAGCTTCGGGACCATGAACACTGAAGCTTTCTTT | CASSLSFGTMNTEAFF
. | TRBJ2-7 | few | TRBV15 | TGTGCCACCAGCAGAGCAGCGAACTCGGGACGGATCTACGAGCAGTACTTC | CATSRAANSGRIYEQYF
TRBD1 | TRBJ2-3 | few | TRBV28 | TGTGCCAGCAGTTCGCCGGGACAGGGATCAGATACGCAGTATTTT | CASSSPGQGSDTQYF
TRBD1 | TRBJ1-5 | few | TRBV7-9 | TGTGCCAGCAGCTTGGGGACAGCTCTCTTCAATCAGCCCCAGCATTTT | CASSLGTALFNQPQHF
. | TRBJ1-3 | few | TRBV28 | TGTGCCAGCATTACCGGGGGCGGCTCTGGAAACACCACATATTTT | CASITGGGSGNTTYF
. | TRBJ1-2 | few | TRBV4-1 | TGCGCCAGCAGCCAAGATGAAGGCCGATGGGGCTACACCTTC | CASSQDEGRWGYTF
. | TRBJ2-7 | few | TRBV19 | TGTGCCAGTAGTATCAGACAGGGGCTAGCGGGAAGAACCTACGAGCAGTACTTC | CASSIRQGLAGRTYEQYF
TRBD2 | TRBJ2-2 | many | TRBV6-2/TRBV6-3 | TGTGCCAGCAGTGCCCGACTAGCGGGCGGGGAGCTGTTTTTT | CASSARLAGGELFF
. | TRBJ1-1 | many | TRBV11-2 | TGTGCCAGCAGCTTAACGGGTTACACTGAAGCTTTCTTT | CASSLTGYTEAFF
. | TRBJ2-7 | few | TRBV28 | TGTGCCAGCTTCCAGGGCTACGAGCAGTACTTC | CASFQGYEQYF
. | TRBJ2-7 | . | TRBV20-1 | TGCAGTGCCGGGCCCCCCAGCACCTACGAGCAGTACTTC | CSAGPPSTYEQYF
TRBD2 | TRBJ2-2 | few | TRBV4-2 | TGTGCCAGCAGCGGACGGGAGGGCCTTGACGGGGAGCTGTTTTTT | CASSGREGLDGELFF
. | TRBJ1-1 | many | TRBV29-1 | TGCAGCGCCCTAGGACAGCACACTGAAGCTTTCTTT | CSALGQHTEAFF
. | TRBJ2-7 | . | TRBV3-1 | TGTGCCAGCAGCCAAGGACAGCGCACCTACGAGCAGTACTTC | CASSQGQRTYEQYF
TRBD2 | TRBJ2-1 | . | TRBV18 | TGTGCCAGCTCACCACAGCTAGCGGGAAGCGATGAGCAGTTCTTC | CASSPQLAGSDEQFF
TRBD1 | TRBJ1-5 | few | TRBV12-3/TRBV12-4 | TGTGCCAGCAGTTCAGACAGGGAATATCAGCCCCAGCATTTT | CASSSDREYQPQHF
. | TRBJ2-4 | . | TRBV5-1 | TGCGCCAGCAGCTTGGGGGAAAGTAGAAACATTCAGTACTTC | CASSLGESRNIQYF
. | TRBJ1-2 | . | TRBV18 | TGTGCCAGCTCACCCCGACTGAAAGCAGCTAACTATGGCTACACCTTC | CASSPRLKAANYGYTF
TRBD1 | TRBJ1-5 | few | TRBV10-3 | TGTGCCATCAGTGAGTCGCGGACAGGGGGCTACAATCAGCCCCAGCATTTT | CAISESRTGGYNQPQHF
. | TRBJ1-1 | few | TRBV7-2 | TGTGCCAGCAGCCCAATCACGAACACTGAAGCTTTCTTT | CASSPITNTEAFF
TRBD1 | TRBJ2-4 | . | TRBV7-8 | TGTGCCAGCAGCCGACCGGGACAGCCCAAAAACATTCAGTACTTC | CASSRPGQPKNIQYF
. | TRBJ2-5 | few | TRBV29-1 | TGCAGCGTTGAAGGACTCCAAGAGACCCAGTACTTC | CSVEGLQETQYF
. | TRBJ1-1 | . | TRBV6-1 | TGTGCCAGCAGTGGCCGCGGGGGGGACACTGAAGCTTTCTTT | CASSGRGGDTEAFF
. | TRBJ2-7 | . | TRBV6-2/TRBV6-3 | TGTGCCAGCATGCAGTCTCTGGCTTACGAGCAGTACTTC | CASMQSLAYEQYF
. | TRBJ2-2 | . | TRBV5-1 | TGCGCCAGCAGCCCCCGACAGAGTTCGAACACCGGGGAGCTGTTTTTT | CASSPRQSSNTGELFF
TRBD1 | TRBJ1-1 | few | TRBV10-3 | TGTGCCAGCGGAGGACAGGGGAGAACTGAAGCTTTCTTT | CASGGQGRTEAFF
TRBD1 | TRBJ2-3 | few | TRBV5-4 | TGTGCCAGCAGTCGGACAGGGCACACAGATACGCAGTATTTT | CASSRTGHTDTQYF
TRBD2 | TRBJ2-1 | many | TRBV5-1 | TGCGCCAGCAGCTTCCTTTCCGGGACTAGCGGGTCTGAGCAGTTCTTC | CASSFLSGTSGSEQFF
TRBD1 | TRBJ2-5 | few | TRBV4-3 | TGCGCCAGCAGCCAAGAATTTCGAGGACAGGGCACCCAAGAGACCCAGTACTTC | CASSQEFRGQGTQETQYF
. | TRBJ1-1 | many | TRBV18 | TGTGCCAGCTCACCACTTACAGGGTCGTCGACTGAAGCTTTCTTT | CASSPLTGSSTEAFF
. | TRBJ2-4 | . | TRBV20-1 | TGCAGTGCTCCTTCAGGAGCCAAAAACATTCAGTACTTC | CSAPSGAKNIQYF
. | TRBJ1-5 | few | TRBV3-1 | TGTGCCAGCAGCCAAAAGGCGGACGGGGCCCAGCATTTT | CASSQKADGAQHF
. | TRBJ2-3 | few | TRBV24-1 | TGTGCCACCAGTAGACACACAGGGAGCACAGATACGCAGTATTTT | CATSRHTGSTDTQYF
. | TRBJ2-1 | few | TRBV4-1 | TGCGCCAGCAGCCAAGATGAGGCAGGGAGTTACAATGAGCAGTTCTTC | CASSQDEAGSYNEQFF
. | TRBJ2-1 | few | TRBV20-1 | TGCAGTGCCCCCCCCAGGGCCCAGGGCTACAATGAGCAGTTCTTC | CSAPPRAQGYNEQFF
TRBD2 | TRBJ2-1 | . | TRBV6-2/TRBV6-3 | TGTGCCAGCAGTAAGGGACTAGCGAGTTACAATGAGCAGTTCTTC | CASSKGLASYNEQFF
. | TRBJ1-2 | few | TRBV20-1 | TGCAGTGCGGGTGGGACCTATGGCTACACCTTC | CSAGGTYGYTF
. | TRBJ2-1 | many | TRBV12-3/TRBV12-4 | TGTGCCAGCAGTTTAATCTGGGGGCGGATCTACAATGAGCAGTTCTTC | CASSLIWGRIYNEQFF
TRBD1 | TRBJ2-1 | . | TRBV5-1 | TGCGCCAGCAGCTCCGGGACAGGTAATGAGTTCTTC | CASSSGTGNEFF
TRBD2 | TRBJ2-5 | few | TRBV7-2 | TGTGCCAGCAGCTTATTTGGGGGAGGGACAGAGACCCAGTACTTC | CASSLFGGGTETQYF
. | TRBJ2-1 | . | TRBV6-2/TRBV6-3 | TGTGCCAGCAGTTACGTTCGGGGTTCGAACAATGAGCAGTTCTTC | CASSYVRGSNNEQFF
TRBD2 | TRBJ2-1 | . | TRBV28 | TGTGCCAGCAGTTTATCTCCTAGCGGGAGGGGGACTCTCGGACAGTTCTTC | CASSLSPSGRGTLGQFF
TRBD1 | TRBJ2-7 | . | TRBV5-1 | TGCGCCAGCAGCGGGGACAGTCCCTACGAGCAGTACTTC | CASSGDSPYEQYF
TRBD1 | TRBJ1-5 | . | TRBV20-1 | TGCAGAAGACAGGGGAATCAGCCCCAGCATTTT | CRRQGNQPQHF
. | TRBJ1-2 | few | TRBV10-2 | TGCGCCAGCAGTGAGGGCAGTCTGAGCTATGGCTACACCTTC | CASSEGSLSYGYTF
. | TRBJ2-5 | few | TRBV10-3 | TGTGCCATCAGTGAATGGCAGGGCGAGACCCAGTACTTC | CAISEWQGETQYF
TRBD2 | TRBJ2-1 | few | TRBV9 | TGTGCCAGCAGCCCAGCGGGCGGGAGGCCTGGTAATGAGCAGTTCTTC | CASSPAGGRPGNEQFF